These 14 T cell receptor beta chains were sequenced from one sample in a study of monozygotic twins with inflammatory bowel disease. Each CDR3 protein gets one entry in TCRdb, which reprocessed the 5' RACE reads and gives no DNA. This sample's table has 300,000 to 350,000 distinct CDR3 sequences. The sample consisted of blood. These receptors originate from a human donor with ulcerative colitis or Crohn's disease, or a healthy co-twin of an affected twin (not recorded which).

This chain connects TRBV11-3 to TRBJ2-1; the TRBD1 assignment by TCRdb is unverifiable without DNA. This CDR3 is built from 16 residues. The germline V gene encodes CDR1 SGHNT and CDR2 YENEEA. CDR3 amino acids: CASSPSAGTAYNEQFF.

J is TRBJ2-1 and V is TRBV5-4; TCRdb's D call, TRBD1, is unchecked because there is no DNA. Germline V gives CDR1 SGHNT, CDR2 YYREEE (reference sequence). CDR3 length: 16 residues. The CDR3 sequence is CASSLAATGHYNEQFF.

The rearrangement joins TRBV6-5 to TRBJ2-1; TCRdb proposes TRBD1, but this gene call is untestable without DNA. Germline V CDR1 and CDR2: MNHEY, SVGAGI. The CDR3 length is 13 residues. The CDR3 spells CASSPGQINEQFF.

CDR3 loop: CASSHDTGELFF. The rearrangement uses TRBV6-4 and TRBJ2-2. Looked up from germline, CDR1 is MRHNA and CDR2 is SNTAGT. There are 12 residues in the CDR3.

The chain combines TRBV11-2 with TRBJ2-7. CDR3 length: 14 residues. CDR1 and CDR2 (germline): SGHAT, FQNNGV. Here the CDR3 reads CASSLLGLTYEQYF.

The V and J genes are TRBV18 and TRBJ2-3; TCRdb gives TRBD1 as the D gene, but with no DNA this cannot be confirmed. Germline V lookup: CDR1 KGHSH, CDR2 LQKENI. This CDR3 is 15 amino acids long. The CDR3 sequence: CASSQGWEATDTQYF. Based on the CDR3 plus reference TRBV18 and TRBJ2-3, the full variable domain is NAGVMQNPRHLVRRRGQEARLRCSPMKGHSHVYWYRQLPEEGLKFMVYLQKENIIDESGMPKERFSAEFPKEGPSILRIQQVVRGDSAAYFCASSQGWEATDTQYFGPGTRLTVL.

The V and J genes are TRBV7-2 and TRBJ2-1; TCRdb proposes TRBD2, but this gene call is untestable without DNA. This CDR3 region has 13 residues. Germline V gene sequence: CDR1 SGHTA, CDR2 FQGNSA. The CDR3 reads CASSLAGAGGWFF.

This chain joins TRBV27 and TRBJ2-2; TCRdb picks TRBD1, but there is no DNA to check that call. This CDR3 contains 15 residues. Germline CDR1 MNHEY, CDR2 SMNVEV (reference sequence). CDR3 in amino acids: CASSSSTGRTGELFF.

The chain links TRBV20-1 to TRBJ2-1; TCRdb returns TRBD1, unconfirmable since there is no DNA. Germline V lookup: CDR1 DFQATT, CDR2 SNEGSKA (reference sequence). This CDR3 is 16 amino acids long. CDR3 sequence reads: CSAKLSGTGFLNEQFF.

The chain employs TRBV3-1 and TRBJ2-2. The CDR3 loop spans 12 amino acids. CDR1 and CDR2 from the germline V gene are LGHDT and YNNKEL (reference sequence). The CDR3: CASSLQIGELFF.

The V call is TRBV12-3 or TRBV12-4, the J call TRBJ2-7; TCRdb's assignment of TRBD1 cannot be checked, as there is no DNA. This CDR3 comprises 14 residues. CDR3 sequence reads: CASSPGTGLYEQYF.

V usage is TRBV27 and J usage is TRBJ1-2; TCRdb designates TRBD1, a call that cannot be tested without DNA. In germline, CDR1 is MNHEY, CDR2 SMNVEV (reference sequence). This CDR3 comprises 13 residues. This CDR3 reads CASRRTGGRGYTF.

The J gene is TRBJ2-3, the V gene TRBV29-1; the D call from TCRdb, TRBD2, cannot be confirmed without DNA. Germline V lookup: CDR1 SQVTM, CDR2 ANQGSEA. The CDR3 is 13 amino acids. The CDR3 protein is CSVVQGGTDTQYF.

The J gene is TRBJ2-2, the V gene TRBV4-3; TCRdb's D gene call, TRBD1, goes unchecked for lack of DNA. CDR1 LGHNA and CDR2 YSLEER come from the germline V gene. The CDR3 is 16 amino acids. The CDR3 loop is CASSQDLRGSAGELFF.